There are a few counts of the clone carrying this T cell receptor (beta chain). This entry belongs to a study of shared clonotypes between healthy human individuals. The CDR3 runs to 14 residues. Trimming pared 5 bases from V and 5 bases from J, leaving 15 bases between. Germline V gives CDR1 SGHTA, CDR2 FQGNSA. In the CD4+ fraction, cells were divided into CD45RA+ naive and CD45RA-negative memory subsets. Repertoires were generated with immunoSEQ multiplex PCR, while TCRdb's copy carries only in-frame clones and drops some. The table records almost 750,000 clones, over 55% of them present only once. This chain connects TRBV7-2 to TRBJ2-5; D is unresolved. Sequencing was done on a sample of memory CD4+ T cells sorted from blood. The subset was: CD45RA-negative fraction. The TCR comes from a woman in her twenties or thirties in good health. The CDR3: CASSPGWETETQYF. DNA of the CDR3: TGTGCCAGCAGCCCAGGCTGGGAAACGGAGACCCAGTACTTC.